This TCR beta chain came from a study of CD8 T cells in ankylosing spondylitis. General study results and limits: Within ankylosing spondylitis blood, a TCR beta motif made up of seven to nine highly homologous variants appeared to be characteristic. Some motif variants had been reported before (in reactive arthritis synovial fluid and blood).

From the 5' RACE reads, TCRdb called clonotypes with MiXCR, one entry per CDR3 protein. The sample includes under 300,000 distinct CDR3 sequences, over 8.5% seen only once; the top ten take less than 7%. This clonotype was counted ten times or more. What it binds is unknown. V shed 0 bases, J shed 0 bases, and the junction held 1 base outside the gene matches. Per the germline V gene, CDR1 is KGHDR and CDR2 is SFDVKD. This CDR3 has 16 residues. This chain uses TRBV24-1 with TRBJ2-3; TRBD2 aligns across 8 bases. The clonotype comes from a male donor with ankylosing spondylitis or in good health (not recorded which). Sequencing was done on a sample of blood, either unsorted or a sorted T cell fraction (not recorded which). CDR3 bases: TGTGCCACCAGTGATTTGACTAGCGGAAGCACAGATACGCAGTATTTT. Amino acids: CATSDLTSGSTDTQYF.